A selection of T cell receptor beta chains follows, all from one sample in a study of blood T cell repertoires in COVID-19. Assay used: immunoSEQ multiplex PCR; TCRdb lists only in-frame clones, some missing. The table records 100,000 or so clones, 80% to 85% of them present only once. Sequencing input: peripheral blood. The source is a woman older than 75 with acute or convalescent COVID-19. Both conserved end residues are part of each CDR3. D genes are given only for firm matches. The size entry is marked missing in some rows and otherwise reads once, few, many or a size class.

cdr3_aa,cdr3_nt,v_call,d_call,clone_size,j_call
CASSLDRGRGYTF,TGTGCCAGCAGTTTGGACAGGGGAAGAGGCTACACCTTC,TRBV6-6,TRBD1,NA,TRBJ1-2
CASSAWTGRDSPLHF,TGTGCCAGCAGCGCCTGGACAGGGAGAGATTCACCCCTCCACTTT,TRBV5-4,TRBD1,NA,TRBJ1-6
CASRGGLASGANVLTF,TGTGCCAGCAGGGGTGGACTAGCGAGTGGGGCCAACGTCCTGACTTTC,TRBV5-5,TRBD2,NA,TRBJ2-6
CASSYRGGTEAFF,TGTGCCAGCAGTTACAGGGGAGGCACTGAAGCTTTCTTT,TRBV6-2/TRBV6-3,NA,NA,TRBJ1-1
CATSDLTSGETQYF,TGTGCCACCAGTGATTTAACTAGCGGGGAGACCCAGTACTTC,TRBV24-1,TRBD2,NA,TRBJ2-5
CASGYGILGAQHF,TGTGCTAGTGGTTACGGGATCCTTGGGGCCCAGCATTTT,TRBV12-5,NA,NA,TRBJ1-5
CASRNLVEGLQYF,TGTGCCAGCAGGAATCTAGTGGAAGGTCTCCAGTACTTC,TRBV11-2,NA,NA,TRBJ2-7
CASSYTRFPFF,TGTGCCAGCAGTTATACTAGGTTTCCGTTCTTC,TRBV12-3/TRBV12-4,NA,NA,TRBJ2-1
CASSQQGFHEKLFF,TGCGCCAGCAGCCAGCAGGGCTTTCATGAAAAACTGTTTTTT,TRBV5-1,NA,NA,TRBJ1-4
CASNPGQGFTGELFF,TGTGCCAGCAACCCGGGACAGGGTTTCACCGGGGAGCTGTTTTTT,TRBV25-1,TRBD1,NA,TRBJ2-2
CASSERQGRETQYF,TGTGCCAGTAGTGAAAGACAGGGGCGGGAGACCCAGTACTTC,TRBV19,TRBD1,NA,TRBJ2-5
CASSPRTDLSKNIQYF,TGTGCCAGCTCCCCTAGGACAGATTTGAGCAAAAACATTCAGTACTTC,TRBV18,NA,NA,TRBJ2-4
CASSAEASGFYEQYF,TGCGCCAGCAGCGCGGAAGCTAGCGGTTTCTACGAGCAGTACTTC,TRBV5-1,TRBD2,NA,TRBJ2-7
CASSQGAGRSYNEQFF,TGTGCCAGCAGCCAAGGAGCAGGTCGCTCCTACAATGAGCAGTTCTTC,TRBV14,NA,NA,TRBJ2-1
CASSLGVAANSYNSPLHF,TGTGCCAGCAGCTTAGGAGTGGCGGCAAACTCCTATAATTCACCCCTCCACTTT,TRBV7-9,NA,NA,TRBJ1-6
CATSDFEREGTDTQYF,TGTGCCACCAGTGATTTCGAGCGGGAGGGGACAGATACGCAGTATTTT,TRBV24-1,TRBD2,NA,TRBJ2-3
CASSLEGVLNTEAFF,TGTGCCAGCAGCTTGGAGGGGGTGTTGAACACTGAAGCTTTCTTT,TRBV5-4,NA,once,TRBJ1-1
CASSILVNNSPLHF,TGTGCCAGTAGTATTTTAGTGAATAATTCACCCCTCCACTTT,TRBV19,NA,NA,TRBJ1-6
CASNSRRSTSYNEQFF,TGTGCCAGCAACTCACGTCGGAGTACCTCCTACAATGAGCAGTTCTTC,TRBV28,NA,NA,TRBJ2-1
CSVRQSSYTF,TGCAGCGTACGACAGTCAAGCTACACCTTC,TRBV29-1,NA,NA,TRBJ1-2
CASSPRLEGTEAFF,TGTGCCAGCAGTCCCCGACTTGAAGGCACTGAAGCTTTCTTT,TRBV27,NA,NA,TRBJ1-1
CASSGTAGEQFF,TGTGCCAGCAGTGGGACAGCCGGTGAGCAGTTCTTC,TRBV12-3/TRBV12-4,TRBD1,NA,TRBJ2-1
CATSDLDRGRREQFF,TGTGCCACCAGTGATTTGGACAGGGGACGCCGGGAGCAGTTCTTC,TRBV24-1,TRBD1,NA,TRBJ2-1
CASSEGIPGGGEKLFF,TGTGCCAGCAGTGAAGGCATTCCCGGGGGTGGAGAAAAACTGTTTTTT,TRBV2,NA,few,TRBJ1-4
CASSSPSAGEETQYF,TGTGCCAGCAGCTCCCCTTCAGCGGGAGAAGAGACCCAGTACTTC,TRBV7-2,TRBD2,NA,TRBJ2-5
CASLNRELYNSPPHF,TGTGCCAGCCTAAACAGGGAACTCTATAATTCACCCCCCCACTTT,TRBV6-6,NA,NA,TRBJ1-6
CASGGQGAGGANVLTF,TGTGCCAGCGGAGGACAGGGGGCGGGCGGGGCCAACGTCCTGACTTTC,TRBV28,TRBD1,NA,TRBJ2-6
CASSRGTGLYNEQFF,TGTGCCAGCAGCCGCGGGACAGGGCTATACAATGAGCAGTTCTTC,TRBV6-5,TRBD1,NA,TRBJ2-1
CASSYPLTGITDTQYF,TGTGCCAGCAGTTACCCACTGACAGGGATCACAGATACGCAGTATTTT,TRBV6-2/TRBV6-3,TRBD1,NA,TRBJ2-3
CASSSNRGNTEAFF,TGTGCCAGCAGCAGCAACAGGGGGAACACTGAAGCTTTCTTT,TRBV6-5,TRBD1,once,TRBJ1-1
CASTEGGGANVLTF,TGTGCCAGTACGGAAGGGGGTGGGGCCAACGTCCTGACTTTC,TRBV19,NA,NA,TRBJ2-6
CASSEVGQGVGYTF,TGTGCCAGCAGTGAAGTAGGACAGGGGGTCGGCTACACCTTC,TRBV2,TRBD1,NA,TRBJ1-2
CASSLSGLSYNEQFF,TGTGCCAGCAGTTTAAGCGGCTTATCCTACAATGAGCAGTTCTTC,TRBV27,NA,NA,TRBJ2-1
CASRTEMNTEAFF,TGCGCCAGCAGGACAGAAATGAACACTGAAGCTTTCTTT,TRBV5-1,NA,NA,TRBJ1-1
CASSAGQGIDTQYF,TGTGCCAGCAGCGCCGGACAGGGAATAGATACGCAGTATTTT,TRBV13,TRBD1,NA,TRBJ2-3
CASSSPGTSGSYEQFF,TGTGCCAGCTCATCTCCCGGGACTAGCGGGAGCTATGAGCAGTTCTTC,TRBV18,TRBD2,NA,TRBJ2-1
CASSTPDRSHEQYF,TGTGCCAGTAGTACCCCAGACAGGTCCCACGAGCAGTACTTC,TRBV19,NA,NA,TRBJ2-7
CASSASGRKNEQFF,TGTGCCAGCAGTGCCAGCGGGAGAAAGAATGAGCAGTTCTTC,TRBV25-1,TRBD2,NA,TRBJ2-1
CASSVGAGAGNEQFF,TGTGCCAGCAGCGTAGGGGCGGGAGCGGGCAATGAGCAGTTCTTC,TRBV9,TRBD2,NA,TRBJ2-1
CASSLGLAPETQYF,TGTGCCAGCAGCTTAGGGCTAGCCCCAGAGACCCAGTACTTC,TRBV7-2,NA,NA,TRBJ2-5
CASSDYRVGNYEQYF,TGCGCCAGCAGTGATTACAGGGTGGGGAACTACGAGCAGTACTTC,TRBV10-2,NA,NA,TRBJ2-7